The next 11 T cell receptor beta chains were all read from a single sample in a study of molecular identifiers for immune sequencing clone quantification. TCRdb called the PCR reads again in MiXCR, with one record for every CDR3 protein. The profile shows a few hundred thousand distinct CDR3 sequences, roughly a quarter of them singletons. Sequencing used naive CD8+ T cells from blood, with Jurkat cell RNA spiked in. Specified subset: FACS-sorted CD8+CD4-CCR7+CD45RA+ naive T cells. Receptor source: a human donor in good health. Some libraries in this study had Jurkat cell RNA spiked in.

The chain recombines TRBV4-1 with TRBJ1-3; 10 positions match TRBD1. The CDR3 contains 19 residues. Germline CDR1 MGHRA, CDR2 YSYEKL. V shed 4 bases and J 1 base; nucleotides not matched to a gene: 13. The CDR3 sequence is CASSRFSGTGVLSGNTIYF. The CDR3 DNA reads as TGCGCCAGCAGCCGATTTTCCGGGACAGGGGTCTTGTCTGGAAACACCATATATTTT.

As concerns this clonotype: This clone may be a read error of a much larger clone one base away. This chain joins TRBV19 and TRBJ2-2; D unclear. V was cut by 6 bases and J by 7 bases, with 12 bases left in between. CDR1 and CDR2 from the germline V gene are LNHDA and SQIVND (reference sequence). The CDR3 totals 13 residues. The CDR3 region is CASRFLPVGELFF. In nucleotides, the CDR3 is TGTGCCAGTAGGTTCCTCCCGGTCGGGGAGCTGTTTTTT.

This chain connects TRBV20-1 to TRBJ1-2, with a possible D match to TRBD1 (6 bases). Between the trimmed V and J ends, which lost 1 base and 1 base, there was a span of 10 bases. Germline V CDR1 and CDR2: DFQATT, SNEGSKA (reference sequence). The CDR3 is made up of 14 amino acids. CDR3 amino acids: CSARGGQFNYGYTF. CDR3 DNA sequence: TGCAGTGCTAGAGGAGGACAGTTTAACTATGGCTACACCTTC.

This clonotype appeared a single time. The rearrangement links TRBV6-2 or TRBV6-3 to TRBJ2-7; 7 positions match TRBD1. The CDR3 contains 14 residues. Trimming at V came to 4 bases and at J to 9 bases, leaving 12 bases not matched to a gene. Germline CDR1 MNHEY, CDR2 SVGEGT. CDR3 region: CASSLSTGRSGQYF. CDR3 nucleotide sequence: TGTGCCAGCAGTTTGTCGACAGGGCGCTCCGGGCAGTACTTC.

This chain joins TRBV28 and TRBJ2-5; TRBD1 is a possible D gene (5 bases). Trimming shortened V by 0 bases and J by 13 bases, and 9 bases separated the two germline ends. Germline CDR1 is MDHEN and CDR2 is SYDVKM. The CDR3 runs 11 residues. In DNA, the CDR3 is TGTGCCAGCAGTTTATGTCTGACAGCGTACTTC. It codes for CASSLCLTAYF.

In this sample, this clonotype turned up many times. The V call is TRBV30, the J call TRBJ1-5, with 10 bases fitting TRBD1. The V and J ends lost 2 bases and 4 bases, in that order; junction bases with no gene match: 2. This CDR3 region has 14 residues. The germline gives CDR1 GTSNPN, CDR2 SVGIG (reference sequence). CDR3 protein: CAWSLGQGNQPQHF. In DNA, the CDR3 is TGTGCCTGGAGTCTGGGACAGGGGAATCAGCCCCAGCATTTT. Full variable domain (rest looked up from reference TRBV30 and TRBJ1-5): SQTIHQWPATLVQPVGSPLSLECTVEGTSNPNLYWYRQAAGRGLQLLFYSVGIGQISSEVPQNLSASRPQDRQFILSSKKLLLSDSGFYLCAWSLGQGNQPQHFGDGTRLSIL.

In this sample, this clonotype turned up a few times. The chain's CDR3 is CASRDTGAEQYF. Here the CDR3 DNA reads TGTGCCAGCCGGGACACGGGGGCCGAGCAGTACTTC. The chain uses TRBV7-9 and TRBJ2-7, with D perhaps being TRBD1 or TRBD2 (6 bases each). Trimming took 8 bases from V and 6 from J, leaving 14 bases between them. This CDR3 is 12 amino acids long. The germline V gene has CDR1 SEHNR and CDR2 FQNEAQ (reference sequence).

On this clonotype: A much larger clone lies one base from this, so it may be a read error. This chain uses TRBV28 with TRBJ1-5; D is perhaps TRBD1 (5 bases). The CDR3 loop spans 15 amino acids. Germline values: CDR1 MDHEN, CDR2 SYDVKM. The DNA for the CDR3 is TGTGCCAGCAGTTTTGGGCGGAGGGGCAATCAGCCCCAGCAGTTT. Protein: CASSFGRRGNQPQQF.

This sequence joins TRBV10-3 and TRBJ2-7; D gene uncertain. The germline V gene has CDR1 ENHRY and CDR2 SYGVKD. The CDR3 covers 13 residues. Between the trimmed V and J ends, which lost 0 bases and 6 bases, there was a span of 9 bases. The CDR3: CAISESFRSEQYF. In DNA form, the CDR3 reads TGTGCCATCAGTGAGTCTTTTCGTAGCGAGCAGTACTTC.

V gene TRBV29-1 combines with J gene TRBJ1-1, with D tentatively TRBD1 (6 bases). V was shortened by 1 base and J by 1 base, with 7 bases between the two germline ends. Germline lookup yields CDR1 SQVTM and CDR2 ANQGSEA. The CDR3 consists of 13 residues. CDR3 nucleotides: TGCAGCGTTGAAGGCAGGGGGAACACTGAAGCTTTCTTT. This translates into CSVEGRGNTEAFF.

This clonotype was seen a single time. A far larger clone is one nucleotide away, so this likely arose from a read error. The rearrangement uses TRBV29-1 and TRBJ2-5, with D unresolved. The CDR3 is made up of 10 amino acids. CDR1 and CDR2 from the germline V gene are SQVTM and ANQGSEA. CDR3 nucleotides: TGCAGCGTTGTAAGAGAGACCCAGTGCTTC. This encodes CSVVRETQCF.